This TCR beta chain stems from a study of blood T cell repertoires in COVID-19. On the study more broadly: T cells, B-cell-depleted T cells, or PBMCs supplied cDNA or gDNA.

This CDR3 is 15 amino acids long. V lost 2 bases, J lost 4 bases, and 14 bases lay in between. The germline CDR1 and CDR2 sequences are SNHLY and FYNNEI. Measured with immunoSEQ multiplex PCR; TCRdb has only the in-frame clones, and not every one. The data hold 110,000 or so clones, with more than 75% observed a single time. The specimen was peripheral blood. This sequence was found in a man in his 60s with acute or convalescent COVID-19. The chain employs TRBV2 and TRBJ2-5; D gene ambiguous. CDR3 in amino acids: CASSESPLESETQYF. Written as DNA, the CDR3 is TGTGCCAGCAGTGAATCACCCCTAGAGTCAGAGACCCAGTACTTC.